This entry lists 9 T cell receptor beta chains sequenced from one sample in a study of OX40 agonist ivuxolimab in advanced cancers. The table came from immunoSEQ multiplex PCR; TCRdb's copy has only in-frame clones and leaves some out. The sample carries tens of thousands of clones, 86% recorded once. Sequenced here: CD4+ or CD8+ T cells sorted from blood, sampled in a trial of the OX40 agonist ivuxolimab. These receptors came from an adult with an advanced solid tumor such as melanoma, head and neck, liver or kidney cancer.

The chain employs TRBV7-9 and TRBJ1-2, with D perhaps TRBD1 (5 bases). CDR3 length: 15 amino acids. Germline V CDR1 and CDR2: SEHNR, FQNEAQ (reference sequence). With 5 bases removed from V and 5 bases from J, the gap between germline ends came to 18 bases. The CDR3 DNA reads TGTGCCAGCAGCACAAACGGTCCGAGGGGTTATGGCTACACCTTC. Amino acid sequence: CASSTNGPRGYGYTF.

The chain couples TRBV15 to TRBJ2-1, with D possibly matching TRBD2 (5 bases). This CDR3 has 13 amino acids. The V end was cut by 0 bases, the J end by 11 bases, with 11 bases between. CDR1 and CDR2 from the germline V gene are LNHNV and YYDKDF (reference sequence). The CDR3: CATSRDRTGKQFF. The CDR3 DNA is TGTGCCACCAGCAGAGACCGAACGGGAAAGCAGTTCTTC.

This sequence joins TRBV15 and TRBJ1-3, with D hard to call. The germline V gene has CDR1 LNHNV and CDR2 YYDKDF (reference sequence). The ends were cut back, 0 bases at V and 0 bases at J, with 9 bases in the middle. The CDR3 consists of 16 residues. In nucleotides, the CDR3 is TGTGCCACCAGCAGAGATCCTACGGCCTCTGGAAACACCATATATTTT. Amino acids: CATSRDPTASGNTIYF.

The J gene is TRBJ2-2, the V gene TRBV7-8; TRBD1 matches at 10 bases. Germline CDR1 SGHVS, CDR2 FQNEAQ. The CDR3 loop spans 16 amino acids. Unmatched junction bases numbered 6, after V lost 4 bases and J lost 4 bases. The CDR3 DNA follows: TGTGCCAGCAGCTCTGGACAGGGGGTCTCCACCGGGGAGCTGTTTTTT. It yields the protein CASSSGQGVSTGELFF.

The rearrangement uses TRBV7-2 and TRBJ1-5, with TRBD1 as a possible D gene (6 bases). CDR3 length: 13 amino acids. Trimming removed 5 bases from V and 9 bases from J, with 14 bases in between. Germline-derived CDR1 and CDR2 are SGHTA and FQGNSA. CDR3 coding DNA: TGTGCCAGCAGCAAAACAGGGACGGGGCCCCAGCATTTT. It yields the protein CASSKTGTGPQHF.

The chain recombines TRBV5-1 with TRBJ2-1; 10 bases are a match to TRBD1. Germline V gene sequence: CDR1 SGHRS, CDR2 YFSETQ. The CDR3 length is 17 residues. The J segment lost 5 bases and the V segment lost 3 bases, leaving 11 bases of the junction unmatched. This CDR3 reads CASSYQPGTGVNNEQFF. The CDR3 coding sequence is TGCGCCAGCAGCTATCAACCCGGGACAGGGGTTAACAATGAGCAGTTCTTC. The full variable domain, its missing parts supplied by reference TRBV5-1 and TRBJ2-1, is KAGVTQTPRYLIKTRGQQVTLSCSPISGHRSVSWYQQTPGQGLQFLFEYFSETQRNKGNFPGRFSGRQFSNSRSEMNVSTLELGDSALYLCASSYQPGTGVNNEQFFGPGTRLTVL.

The rearrangement uses TRBV11-1 and TRBJ2-1, with TRBD2 matching 8 bases. The germline V gene encodes CDR1 SGHAT and CDR2 FQDESV (reference sequence). J was trimmed by 2 bases and V by 7 bases; bases with no gene match: 4. The CDR3 length is 14 residues. Here the CDR3 reads CASNAAGAYNEQFF. For the CDR3, the DNA is TGTGCCAGCAACGCAGCGGGAGCCTACAATGAGCAGTTCTTC.

V gene TRBV5-1 combines with J gene TRBJ2-3; maybe TRBD2 (5 bases). Germline V gene sequence: CDR1 SGHRS, CDR2 YFSETQ. Trimming took 4 bases from V and 2 from J, leaving 14 bases between them. This CDR3 comprises 15 residues. This CDR3 is CASSLETTYTDTQYF. The CDR3 region has the DNA TGCGCCAGCAGCCTCGAGACTACCTACACAGATACGCAGTATTTT.

The genes are TRBV27 and TRBJ2-1; 7 bases agree with TRBD1. In germline, CDR1 is MNHEY, CDR2 SMNVEV (reference sequence). V lost 2 bases, J lost 2 bases, and 3 bases stayed unmatched. This CDR3 comprises 15 residues. CDR3 DNA sequence: TGTGCCAGCAGTTTAAGGGGGCTCGCCTACAATGAGCAGTTCTTC. Residues: CASSLRGLAYNEQFF.